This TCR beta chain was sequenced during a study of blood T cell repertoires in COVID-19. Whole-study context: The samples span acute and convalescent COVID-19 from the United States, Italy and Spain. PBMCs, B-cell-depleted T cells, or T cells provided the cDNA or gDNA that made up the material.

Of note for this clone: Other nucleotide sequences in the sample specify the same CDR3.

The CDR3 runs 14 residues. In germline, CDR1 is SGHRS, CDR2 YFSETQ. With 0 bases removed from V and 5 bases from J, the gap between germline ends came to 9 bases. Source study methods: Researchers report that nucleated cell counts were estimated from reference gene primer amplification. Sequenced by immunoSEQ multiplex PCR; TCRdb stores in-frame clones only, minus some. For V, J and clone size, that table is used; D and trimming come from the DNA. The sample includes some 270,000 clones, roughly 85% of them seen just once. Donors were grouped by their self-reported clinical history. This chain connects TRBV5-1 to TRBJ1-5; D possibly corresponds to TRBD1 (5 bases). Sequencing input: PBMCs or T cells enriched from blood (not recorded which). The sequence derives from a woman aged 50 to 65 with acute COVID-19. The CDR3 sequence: CASSLGGIDQPQHF. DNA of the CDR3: TGCGCCAGCAGCTTGGGGGGCATCGATCAGCCCCAGCATTTT.